One and the same sample provided the 8 T cell receptor beta chains below, sequenced in a study of Graves' ophthalmopathy and Graves' hyperthyroidism. The authors amplified TCR beta CDR3 regions from RNA transcripts. First-round RT-PCR used HTBI primers; second-round multiplex PCR followed. MiXCR, applied by TCRdb to the multiplex PCR reads, yields one record per CDR3 protein. The sample has 500,000 to 700,000 distinct CDR3 sequences, 35% to 45% seen once; the top ten hold roughly 4.5%. The sample consisted of peripheral blood or thyroid tissue (not recorded which). These receptor sequences come from an adult man with Graves' hyperthyroidism.

The genes are TRBV20-1 and TRBJ2-5; D is unclear. This CDR3 has 14 amino acids. The V gene's germline CDR1 is DFQATT and CDR2 SNEGSKA (reference sequence). The V and J ends lost 5 bases and 9 bases respectively, with 22 bases between them. The CDR3 DNA reads TGCAGTGCTTCACGGGCCGTTTTTAATCAGCCCCAGTACTTC. Residues: CSASRAVFNQPQYF.

The rearrangement uses TRBV2 and TRBJ2-7; no clear D. The germline gives CDR1 SNHLY, CDR2 FYNNEI. V was trimmed by 3 bases and J by 2 bases, leaving 11 bases between them. The CDR3 totals 14 residues. The CDR3 nucleotides are TGTGCCAGCAGTGACGAACAGTACACCTACGAGCAGTACTTC. Protein sequence: CASSDEQYTYEQYF.

The chain is built from TRBV27 and TRBJ1-5, with D possibly TRBD1 on 5 matching bases. The CDR3 extends over 13 amino acids. The V end was cut by 6 bases, the J end by 6 bases, with 12 bases between. Germline lookup yields CDR1 MNHEY and CDR2 SMNVEV (reference sequence). CDR3 amino acids: CASSPTVFQPQHF. CDR3 DNA sequence: TGTGCCAGCAGCCCGACAGTATTTCAGCCCCAGCATTTT.

The genes are TRBV2 and TRBJ2-5; 7 bases match TRBD2. Germline assignment: CDR1 SNHLY and CDR2 FYNNEI. V trimming: 8 bases; J trimming: 3 bases; junction bases outside the gene matches: 12. The CDR3 loop spans 15 amino acids. The CDR3 region is CASSPPGGLKETQYF. CDR3 DNA sequence: TGTGCCAGCTCACCACCGGGAGGACTGAAAGAGACCCAGTACTTC.

This clonotype was observed at least ten times. The chain couples TRBV2 to TRBJ2-5, with D perhaps TRBD2 (5 bases). Trimming removed 3 bases at V and 5 bases at J, with 10 bases between. CDR1 is SNHLY and CDR2 is FYNNEI in the germline V gene. This CDR3 has 13 amino acids. The CDR3 spells CASSDSLAETQYF. CDR3 DNA sequence: TGTGCCAGCAGTGACAGTCTAGCTGAGACCCAGTACTTC.

This clonotype was found many times. The chain couples TRBV5-5 to TRBJ1-3, with TRBD1 as a possible D gene (5 bases). The CDR3 has 15 residues. CDR1 is SGHKS and CDR2 is YYEKEE in the germline V gene (reference sequence). V was pared by 5 bases and J by 0 bases, with 12 bases between. The CDR3 DNA follows: TGTGCCAGCAGATGGGACGCCAGCTCTGGAAACACCATATATTTT. Translation gives CASRWDASSGNTIYF.

This clonotype was found a few times. V is TRBV7-3 and J is TRBJ2-3; D not certain. V gave up 2 bases and J gave up 4 bases, with 7 bases separating them. This CDR3 spans 13 amino acids. Germline values: CDR1 SGHTA, CDR2 FQGTGA. The CDR3 nucleotides read TGTGCCAGCAGCTTATATGTTCCAGATACGCAGTATTTT. The encoded protein is CASSLYVPDTQYF.

The chain recombines TRBV6-1 with TRBJ2-7; 7 bases are a match to TRBD2. V dropped 10 bases and J dropped 1; count of bases not matched to a gene: 7. The CDR3 loop spans 13 amino acids. Germline CDR1 MNHNS, CDR2 SASEGT. The CDR3 is CAMGPSGSYEQYF. DNA for the CDR3: TGTGCCATGGGGCCTAGCGGATCCTACGAGCAGTACTTC.